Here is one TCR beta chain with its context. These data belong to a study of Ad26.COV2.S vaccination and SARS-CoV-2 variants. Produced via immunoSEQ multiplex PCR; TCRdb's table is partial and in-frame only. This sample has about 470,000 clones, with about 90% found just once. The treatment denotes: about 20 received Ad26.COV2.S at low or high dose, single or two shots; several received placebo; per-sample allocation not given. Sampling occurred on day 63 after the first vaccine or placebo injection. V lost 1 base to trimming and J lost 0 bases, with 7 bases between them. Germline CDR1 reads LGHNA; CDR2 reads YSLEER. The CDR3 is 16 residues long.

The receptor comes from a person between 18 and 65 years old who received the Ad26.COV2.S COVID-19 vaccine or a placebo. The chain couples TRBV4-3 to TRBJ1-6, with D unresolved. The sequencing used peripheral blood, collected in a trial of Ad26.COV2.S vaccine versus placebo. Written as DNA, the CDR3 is TGCGCCAGCAGCCAAGTCACCAGCTCCTATAATTCACCCCTCCACTTT. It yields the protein CASSQVTSSYNSPLHF.